This T cell receptor (beta chain) is from a study of long-term antiretroviral therapy in people with HIV. Overall study findings and caveats: Pre-ART clonal expansion yielded clones that dominated the repertoire at all time points. In HIV, the repertoires covered a tighter span of CDR3 lengths than in controls.

The content of samples before DNA extraction was roughly 0.9-11 million cryopreserved PBMC. This CDR3 is 15 amino acids long. Between the trimmed V and J ends, which lost 2 bases and 6 bases, there was a span of 16 bases. Germline V lookup: CDR1 SGHRS, CDR2 YFSETQ. immunoSEQ v3.0 was run at survey level. Assay: immunoSEQ multiplex PCR; the TCRdb copy retains only in-frame clones and omits some. This sample carries more than 15,000 clones, just under 80% of them seen once, and the ten largest clones take around 7.9%. Of note for this clone: The antigen remains unidentified.

This clonotype was sampled from a woman in her 40s with HIV. The chain uses TRBV5-1 and TRBJ2-3; D is possibly TRBD2 (6 bases). Sequenced here: unsorted PBMCs, sampled at the start of antiretroviral therapy, before treatment. CDR3 nucleotides: TGCGCCAGCAGCTTAGCGGGTGAATGGGGTGATACGCAGTATTTT. Translating gives CASSLAGEWGDTQYF.